The rows below give T cell receptor beta chains drawn from one sample of a study of glioma-infiltrating T cells. MiXCR, run by TCRdb on the multiplex PCR reads, gives a single entry per CDR3 protein. The sample lists roughly 200,000 distinct CDR3 sequences, over 40% occurring once. The material sequenced was glioma tissue, nonneoplastic brain tissue, or PBMCs (not recorded which). Receptor source: a human donor with low-grade glioma or glioblastoma, undergoing nonglioma brain surgery, or in good health (not recorded which). Both conserved end residues are part of each CDR3. D genes are given only for firm matches. Size is stated for part of the rows, as once, few or many counts, or as a class when the clone is expanded.

TRBJ1-6 TRBV5-4 TRBD1 - CASSRQGSPLHF TGTGCCAGCAGCCGACAGGGTTCACCCCTCCACTTT
TRBJ2-7 TRBV19 TRBD2 few CASSHSGLAGVEQYF TGTGCCAGTAGTCACTCGGGACTAGCGGGAGTCGAGCAGTACTTC
TRBJ2-7 TRBV28 TRBD1 - CASILRDRCYEQYF TGTGCCAGCATCCTCCGGGACAGGTGCTACGAGCAGTACTTC
TRBJ1-2 TRBV14 - - CASSQQRAVRGGYTF TGTGCCAGCAGTCAACAACGGGCCGTTCGAGGCGGCTACACCTTC
TRBJ2-3 TRBV27 TRBD1 many CAPRGTASTDTQYF TGTGCCCCCAGGGGGACCGCCAGCACAGATACGCAGTATTTT
TRBJ1-5 TRBV12-3/TRBV12-4 - - CASSFARSNQPQHF TGTGCCAGCAGTTTCGCGAGGAGCAATCAGCCCCAGCATTTT
TRBJ1-5 TRBV6-1 TRBD1 many CASSYLAGGAYSNQPQHF TGTGCCAGCAGTTATTTAGCAGGGGGCGCGTACAGCAATCAGCCCCAGCATTTT
TRBJ2-7 TRBV9 - few CASSVAVRGEQYF TGTGCCAGCAGCGTAGCGGTAAGGGGCGAGCAGTACTTC
TRBJ2-1 TRBV2 TRBD1 - CASRTDRGDNEQFF TGTGCCAGCAGGACGGACAGGGGTGATAATGAGCAGTTCTTC
TRBJ1-3 TRBV6-1 - many CASSEVGGKGNTIYF TGTGCCAGCAGTGAAGTAGGGGGAAAAGGAAACACCATATATTTT
TRBJ2-1 TRBV18 - few CASSPPQGSNEQFF TGTGCCAGCTCACCACCACAGGGATCCAATGAGCAGTTCTTC
TRBJ1-4 TRBV12-3/TRBV12-4 - many CASSPSINEKLFF TGTGCCAGCAGTCCTTCGATTAATGAAAAACTGTTTTTT
TRBJ1-3 TRBV24-1 TRBD1 - CATSDGRQGVPSGNTKYF TGTGCCACCAGTGATGGAAGACAGGGAGTACCCTCTGGAAACACCAAATATTTT
TRBJ1-1 TRBV20-1 - many CSARDPVVNTEAFF TGCAGTGCTAGAGATCCGGTTGTCAACACTGAAGCTTTCTTT
TRBJ2-1 TRBV5-1 TRBD1 - CASSSVTGTNEQFF TGCGCCAGCAGCTCGGTGACAGGGACCAATGAGCAGTTCTTC
TRBJ2-5 TRBV19 - - CASSISGRETHYF TGTGCCAGTAGTATATCTGGCCGAGAGACCCATTACTTC
TRBJ2-2 TRBV10-3 - - CAISETGQPTGELFF TGTGCCATCAGTGAGACTGGACAGCCTACCGGGGAGCTGTTTTTT
TRBJ2-1 TRBV20-1 - - CSASLSLPEQFF TGCAGCGCTAGCTTGAGTTTGCCTGAGCAGTTCTTC
TRBJ2-7 TRBV3-1 TRBD1 few CASSHDRGRDEQYF TGTGCCAGCAGCCACGACAGGGGACGGGACGAGCAGTACTTC
TRBJ1-1 TRBV6-1 - many CASRDSPHRTEAFF TGTGCCAGCAGGGACTCTCCTCATCGGACTGAAGCTTTCTTT
TRBJ2-3 TRBV19 - few CASSIDGTDTQYF TGTGCCAGTAGTATCGACGGCACAGATACGCAGTATTTT
TRBJ2-5 TRBV29-1 TRBD1 few CSVARTGNQETQYF TGCAGCGTTGCCCGGACAGGGAACCAAGAGACCCAGTACTTC
TRBJ2-5 TRBV11-2 TRBD2 - CASSLDRGGEDRAALYF TGTGCCAGCAGCTTAGACCGCGGGGGGGAGGACCGGGCTGCCTTGTACTTC
TRBJ2-7 TRBV7-2 - - CASSEETGSYEQYF TGTGCCAGCAGCGAAGAGACGGGCTCCTACGAGCAGTACTTC
TRBJ2-7 TRBV5-6 - - CASRGGWTEQYF TGTGCCAGCAGGGGAGGTTGGACCGAGCAGTACTTC